The 11 T cell receptor beta chains below come from one sample, sequenced in a study of T cell responses to AZD1222 COVID-19 vaccine. The data were produced by immunoSEQ multiplex PCR, yet TCRdb's version contains in-frame clones alone and is incomplete. Among more than 95,000 clones listed, about nine tenths were seen once. This material consisted of peripheral blood, taken on day 0 of AZD1222 vaccination. The receptors here all came from an adult in good health.

This clone was counted only a few times. The chain joins TRBV4-1 to TRBJ2-6; tentatively, D is TRBD2 (5 bases). This CDR3 region has 15 residues. Germline assignment: CDR1 MGHRA and CDR2 YSYEKL. V was clipped by 1 base and J by 2 bases, with 6 bases between them. CDR3 sequence (DNA): TGCGCCAGCAGCCAAGCCGGGGCTGGGGCCAACGTCCTGACTTTC. It is translated as CASSQAGAGANVLTF.

J is TRBJ2-7 and V is TRBV9; D gene uncertain. In germline, CDR1 is SGDLS, CDR2 YYNGEE. V was clipped by 4 bases and J by 3 bases, with 14 bases between them. The CDR3 is made up of 14 amino acids. CDR3 residues: CASSLQAEFYEQYF. DNA of the CDR3: TGTGCCAGCAGCCTACAAGCAGAGTTCTACGAGCAGTACTTC. The whole variable domain, filled in from reference TRBV9 and TRBJ2-7, reads DSGVTQTPKHLITATGQRVTLRCSPRSGDLSVYWYQQSLDQGLQFLIQYYNGEERAKGNILERFSAQQFPDLHSELNLSSLELGDSALYFCASSLQAEFYEQYFGPGTRLTVT.

In this sample, this clone turned up once. The chain recombines TRBV21-1 with TRBJ1-4. TRBV21-1 is a pseudogene. The CDR3 extends over 18 amino acids. CDR3 amino acids: CASSEGELTTSTNEKLFF. The CDR3 coding sequence is TGTGCCAGCAGCGAAGGGGAGTTGACCACTTCAACTAATGAAAAACTGTTTTTT.

This chain links TRBV10-2 with TRBJ2-7; D is unresolved. CDR3 size: 12 residues. In germline, CDR1 is WSHSY, CDR2 SAAADI. V lost 5 bases to trimming and J lost 7 bases, with 12 bases between them. Here the CDR3 DNA reads TGCGCCAGCAGTTCTTATGCCGGGGAGCAGTACTTC. Its protein is CASSSYAGEQYF.

The rearrangement links TRBV6-2 or TRBV6-3 to TRBJ1-6, with TRBD1 matching 7 bases. Germline trimming cut 6 bases from V and 7 bases from J; bases unmatched to any gene: 6. The CDR3 covers 14 residues. Germline V gene lookup returns CDR1 MNHEY and CDR2 SVGEGT. CDR3 DNA: TGTGCCAGCAGCCCTGGACAGGAAAATTCACCCCTCCACTTT. Translating gives CASSPGQENSPLHF.

V gene TRBV6-5 combines with J gene TRBJ1-2; D unclear. The CDR3 consists of 12 residues. Trimming stripped 4 bases from V and 8 bases from J, with 11 bases between. Germline values: CDR1 MNHEY, CDR2 SVGAGI. The CDR3 nucleotides are TGTGCCAGCAGTTCCCCGGGTGAGGGCTACACCTTC. Translation: CASSSPGEGYTF.

The chain has TRBV7-3 and TRBJ2-3, with TRBD2 matching over 10 bases. V gave up 5 bases and J gave up 1 base; unmatched junction bases: 9. The CDR3 length is 17 residues. CDR1 and CDR2 (germline): SGHTA, FQGTGA. The CDR3 region has the DNA TGTGCCAGCAGCCCCAACCTACTAGCGGGACGCACAGATACGCAGTATTTT. Its translation is CASSPNLLAGRTDTQYF.

V gene TRBV9 combines with J gene TRBJ2-7, with 7 bases identical to TRBD2. V lost 0 bases and J lost 6; bases outside the gene matches: 9. Germline V CDR1 and CDR2: SGDLS, YYNGEE. This CDR3 spans 15 amino acids. In DNA, the CDR3 is TGTGCCAGCAGCGTAGGAAATCTCCCTAGCGGCGAGCAGTACTTC. The encoded protein is CASSVGNLPSGEQYF.

The chain has TRBV10-3 and TRBJ1-2; the D is unclear. CDR3 length equals 12 residues. Trimming took 8 bases from V and 7 from J, leaving 14 bases between them. Germline values: CDR1 ENHRY, CDR2 SYGVKD. CDR3 coding DNA: TGTGCCATCTCTTTAGGGCTCTCTGGCTACACCTTC. Protein product: CAISLGLSGYTF.

This rearrangement joins TRBV7-2 to TRBJ1-4; a weak D match, TRBD1 (5 bases). This CDR3 is 15 amino acids long. The germline CDR1 and CDR2 sequences are SGHTA and FQGNSA. V lost 2 bases and J 4 bases, leaving 11 bases between the germline ends. Here the CDR3 DNA reads TGTGCCAGCAGCTTAAGTGGGGGATATAATGAAAAACTGTTTTTT. It yields the protein CASSLSGGYNEKLFF.

This chain joins TRBV18 and TRBJ1-4; 9 nucleotides align to TRBD1. Germline V gene sequence: CDR1 KGHSH, CDR2 LQKENI. The V segment lost 4 bases and the J segment 8 bases; nucleotides outside the gene matches: 2. The CDR3 spans 13 residues. The CDR3 sequence: CASSLGQGEKLFF. CDR3 sequence (DNA): TGTGCCAGCTCACTGGGACAGGGAGAAAAACTGTTTTTT.